Listed here is a single T cell receptor beta chain. This record belongs to a study of blood T cell repertoires in COVID-19. This CDR3 has 12 residues. Germline values: CDR1 KGHDR, CDR2 SFDVKD. Trimming pared 0 bases from V and 8 bases from J, leaving 6 bases between. Original processing methods: By means of reference gene primer amplification, nucleated cell counts were estimated. Measured with immunoSEQ multiplex PCR; TCRdb has only the in-frame clones, and not every one. V, J and clone size are taken as reported in that table, and D and trimming were inferred from the DNA itself. Among approximately 44,000 clones, about 90% were seen once, and the ten largest hold 1% to 1.5%.

The source is a woman aged 40 to 50 with acute or convalescent COVID-19. This chain connects TRBV24-1 to TRBJ1-2, with unresolved D. The sequenced sample was peripheral blood. The CDR3 is CATSDLEAGYTF. CDR3 bases: TGTGCCACCAGTGATTTGGAGGCCGGCTACACCTTC.